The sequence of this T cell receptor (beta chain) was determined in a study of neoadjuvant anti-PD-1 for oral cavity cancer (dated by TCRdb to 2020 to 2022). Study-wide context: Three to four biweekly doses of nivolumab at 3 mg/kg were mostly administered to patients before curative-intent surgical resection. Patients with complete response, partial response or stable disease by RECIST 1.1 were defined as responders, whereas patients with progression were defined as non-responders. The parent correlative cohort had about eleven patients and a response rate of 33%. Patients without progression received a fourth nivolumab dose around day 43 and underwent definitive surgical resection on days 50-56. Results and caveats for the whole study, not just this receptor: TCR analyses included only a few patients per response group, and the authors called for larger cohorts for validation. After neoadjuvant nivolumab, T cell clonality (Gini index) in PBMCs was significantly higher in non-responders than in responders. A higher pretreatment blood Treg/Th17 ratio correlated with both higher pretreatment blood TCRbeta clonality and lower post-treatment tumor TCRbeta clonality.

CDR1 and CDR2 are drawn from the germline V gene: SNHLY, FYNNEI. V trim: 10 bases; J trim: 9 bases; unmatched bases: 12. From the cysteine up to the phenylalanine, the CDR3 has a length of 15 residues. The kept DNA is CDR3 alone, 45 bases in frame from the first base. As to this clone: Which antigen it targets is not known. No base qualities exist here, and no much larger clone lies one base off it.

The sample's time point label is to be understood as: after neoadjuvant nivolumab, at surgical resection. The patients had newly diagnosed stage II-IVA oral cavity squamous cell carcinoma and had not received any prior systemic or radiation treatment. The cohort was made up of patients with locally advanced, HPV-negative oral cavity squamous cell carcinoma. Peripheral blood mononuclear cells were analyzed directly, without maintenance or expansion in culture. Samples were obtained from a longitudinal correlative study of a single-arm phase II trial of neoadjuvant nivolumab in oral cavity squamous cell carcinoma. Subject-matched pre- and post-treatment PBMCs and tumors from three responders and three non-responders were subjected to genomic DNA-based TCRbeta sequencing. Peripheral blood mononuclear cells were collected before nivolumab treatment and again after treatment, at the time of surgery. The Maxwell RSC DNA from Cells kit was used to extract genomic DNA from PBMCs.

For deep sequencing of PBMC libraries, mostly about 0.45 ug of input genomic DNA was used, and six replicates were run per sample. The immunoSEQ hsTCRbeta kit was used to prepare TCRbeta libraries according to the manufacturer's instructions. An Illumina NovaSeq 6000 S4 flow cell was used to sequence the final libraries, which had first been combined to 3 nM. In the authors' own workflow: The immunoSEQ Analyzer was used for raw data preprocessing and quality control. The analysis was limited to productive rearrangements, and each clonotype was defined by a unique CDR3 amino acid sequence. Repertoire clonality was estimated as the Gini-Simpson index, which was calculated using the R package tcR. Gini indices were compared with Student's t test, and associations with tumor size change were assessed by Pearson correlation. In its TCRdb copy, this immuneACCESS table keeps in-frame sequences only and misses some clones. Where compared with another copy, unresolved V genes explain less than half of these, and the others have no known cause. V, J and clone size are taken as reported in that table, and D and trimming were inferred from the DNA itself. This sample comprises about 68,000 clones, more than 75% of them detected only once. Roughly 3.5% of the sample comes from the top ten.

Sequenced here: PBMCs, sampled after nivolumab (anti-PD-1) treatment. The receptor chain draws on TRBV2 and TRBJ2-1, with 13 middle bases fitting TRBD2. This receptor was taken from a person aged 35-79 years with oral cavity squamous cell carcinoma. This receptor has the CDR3 CATEKLAGGGSEQFF. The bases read TGTGCCACCGAGAAACTAGCGGGAGGGGGGAGTGAGCAGTTCTTC.